Below, 16 T cell receptor beta chains from the same sample are listed, as sequenced in a study of cytotoxic CD8 clonotypes in ibrutinib-treated CLL. Sequenced by immunoSEQ multiplex PCR; TCRdb stores in-frame clones only, minus some. Of about 25,000 clones in the sample, 65% to 90% were seen once. Sample: PBMCs, taken after 24 months of ibrutinib treatment. The receptors originated from a human donor with chronic lymphocytic leukemia.

V usage is TRBV18 and J usage is TRBJ2-5; TRBD2 matches at 13 bases. Germline-derived CDR1 and CDR2 are KGHSH and LQKENI. V lost 3 bases, J lost 2 bases, and 0 bases stayed unmatched. The length of the CDR3 is 15 residues. In nucleotides, the CDR3 is TGTGCCAGCTCACCGGGACTAGCGGGGCAAGAGACCCAGTACTTC. Its translation: CASSPGLAGQETQYF.

The genes are TRBV7-3 and TRBJ1-1; maybe TRBD1 (5 bases). This CDR3 has 15 amino acids. Germline lookup yields CDR1 SGHTA and CDR2 FQGTGA. The germline V and J ends were trimmed by 0 bases and 5 bases, with 13 bases remaining between them. The CDR3 sequence is CASSLTGPDGTEAFF. The DNA of the CDR3 is TGTGCCAGCAGCTTAACGGGGCCAGACGGGACTGAAGCTTTCTTT.

The chain carries TRBV27 and TRBJ1-6; 7 positions match TRBD1. This CDR3 region has 16 residues. CDR1 is MNHEY, CDR2 SMNVEV, per germline (reference sequence). The V and J ends lost 3 bases and 9 bases, in that order; junction bases with no gene match: 11. CDR3 sequence reads: CASSFRTLRGVSPLHF. CDR3 sequence (DNA): TGTGCCAGCAGTTTCCGGACACTCAGGGGGGTTTCACCCCTCCACTTT.

The chain joins TRBV18 to TRBJ1-2; D may be TRBD1 (5 bases). The germline gives CDR1 KGHSH, CDR2 LQKENI. Trimming shortened V by 2 bases and J by 4 bases, and 8 bases separated the two germline ends. The CDR3 runs to 13 residues. CDR3 coding DNA: TGTGCCAGCTCACCAGGGGCCCCCTATGGCTACACCTTC. This gives the protein CASSPGAPYGYTF.

This chain joins TRBV19 and TRBJ2-3, with a possible D match to TRBD1 (6 bases). CDR1 LNHDA and CDR2 SQIVND come from the germline V gene (reference sequence). The CDR3 has 14 residues. Trimming stripped 4 bases from V and 3 bases from J, with 11 bases between. CDR3 bases: TGTGCCAGTAGTAGACAGGTAGCTACAGATACGCAGTATTTT. Residues: CASSRQVATDTQYF. The full variable domain, rest sourced from reference TRBV19 and TRBJ2-3, is DGGITQSPKYLFRKEGQNVTLSCEQNLNHDAMYWYRQDPGQGLRLIYYSQIVNDFQKGDIAEGYSVSREKKESFPLTVTSAQKNPTAFYLCASSRQVATDTQYFGPGTRLTVL.

The gene calls are TRBV11-2 and TRBJ1-2; D ambiguous. This CDR3 has 16 amino acids. Germline V gene data show CDR1 as SGHAT and CDR2 as FQNNGV. Deletions cut 5 bases from V and 0 bases from J, with 16 bases between. The CDR3 coding sequence is TGTGCCAGCAGCCTCGGGCCCCGACTACCTAACTATGGCTACACCTTC. This encodes CASSLGPRLPNYGYTF.

The rearrangement uses TRBV6-5 and TRBJ2-4; 9 bases are a match to TRBD2. The germline CDR1 and CDR2 sequences are MNHEY and SVGAGI. V gave up 4 bases and J gave up 1 base; unmatched junction bases: 5. This CDR3 comprises 16 residues. This chain's CDR3 is CASSSRGRAAKNIQYF. DNA of the CDR3: TGTGCCAGCAGTTCCCGCGGGAGGGCGGCCAAAAACATTCAGTACTTC.

The chain joins TRBV5-1 to TRBJ2-7, with TRBD1 identical over 9 bases. Trimming cost V 5 bases and J 6 bases; bases outside gene matches: 12. Germline V gives CDR1 SGHRS, CDR2 YFSETQ. The CDR3 is 15 amino acids. CDR3: CASRPTGGPVGEQYF. The CDR3 nucleotides are TGCGCCAGCAGGCCGACAGGGGGACCCGTGGGCGAGCAGTACTTC.

The chain is built from TRBV19 and TRBJ2-7, with 8 bases aligning to TRBD2. CDR3 length: 15 residues. CDR1 is LNHDA and CDR2 is SQIVND in the germline V gene (reference sequence). V shed 3 bases, J shed 6 bases, and the junction held 10 bases outside the gene matches. CDR3 nucleotides: TGTGCCAGTAGTATTTTTCGGGGGGGAGTCCTCGAGCAGTACTTC. It codes for CASSIFRGGVLEQYF.

The chain uses TRBV11-3 and TRBJ2-3; D remains unclear. Trimming took 5 bases from V and 5 from J, leaving 8 bases between them. The CDR3 is 12 residues long. CDR1 is SGHNT, CDR2 YENEEA, per germline. CDR3 sequence reads: CASSKLGDTQYF. Here the CDR3 DNA reads TGTGCCAGCAGCAAATTGGGAGATACGCAGTATTTT.

The chain links TRBV7-2 to TRBJ2-1; no definite D call. In germline, CDR1 is SGHTA, CDR2 FQGNSA. With 2 bases removed from V and 4 bases from J, the gap between germline ends came to 6 bases. This CDR3 contains 13 residues. CDR3 in amino acids: CASSLLGYNEQFF. CDR3 sequence (DNA): TGTGCCAGCAGCTTACTCGGTTACAATGAGCAGTTCTTC.

This clone occurred once. This chain links TRBV5-1 with TRBJ2-3; 10 nucleotides match TRBD2. Germline-derived CDR1 and CDR2 are SGHRS and YFSETQ. The CDR3 runs 14 residues. With 3 bases clipped from V and 8 bases from J, the junction kept 6 bases outside the gene matches. The CDR3 is CASSSGVAGGTQYF. The CDR3 DNA is TGCGCCAGCAGCTCAGGAGTAGCGGGGGGTACGCAGTATTTT.

V and J are TRBV6-5 and TRBJ2-2, with a possible D match to TRBD1 (6 bases). Trimming removed 7 bases at V and 7 bases at J, with 16 bases between. From germline, CDR1 is MNHEY and CDR2 SVGAGI. This CDR3 is 14 amino acids long. The CDR3 DNA follows: TGTGCCAGCATGCCAGGGGCTGTGCTCGGGGAGCTGTTTTTT. Protein: CASMPGAVLGELFF.

The J gene is TRBJ2-3, the V gene TRBV6-4; the match to TRBD2 covers 9 bases. CDR1 and CDR2 from the germline V gene are MRHNA and SNTAGT. The CDR3 contains 16 residues. After removal of 0 bases from V and 4 bases from J, the junction contained 5 bases not matched to a gene. CDR3 nucleotides: TGTGCCAGCAGTGACTCGGCGGGGGGGCCCCCAGATACGCAGTATTTT. It is translated as CASSDSAGGPPDTQYF.

The genes are TRBV27 and TRBJ2-3, with D perhaps matching TRBD2 (5 bases). Trimming stripped 5 bases from V and 2 bases from J, with 20 bases between. The V gene's germline CDR1 is MNHEY and CDR2 SMNVEV (reference sequence). CDR3 size: 17 residues. This chain's CDR3 is CASSPPGGTIFTDTQYF. For the CDR3, the DNA is TGTGCCAGCAGTCCCCCTGGAGGTACCATATTCACAGATACGCAGTATTTT.

In this sample, this clone turned up once. The V call is TRBV29-1, the J call TRBJ1-1, with D unclear. Germline V gene lookup returns CDR1 SQVTM and CDR2 ANQGSEA. This CDR3 is built from 13 residues. V lost 4 bases, J lost 1 base, and 10 bases lay in between. CDR3 DNA: TGCAGCGTTGTCGCGACGGCGAACACTGAAGCTTTCTTT. Amino acid sequence: CSVVATANTEAFF.